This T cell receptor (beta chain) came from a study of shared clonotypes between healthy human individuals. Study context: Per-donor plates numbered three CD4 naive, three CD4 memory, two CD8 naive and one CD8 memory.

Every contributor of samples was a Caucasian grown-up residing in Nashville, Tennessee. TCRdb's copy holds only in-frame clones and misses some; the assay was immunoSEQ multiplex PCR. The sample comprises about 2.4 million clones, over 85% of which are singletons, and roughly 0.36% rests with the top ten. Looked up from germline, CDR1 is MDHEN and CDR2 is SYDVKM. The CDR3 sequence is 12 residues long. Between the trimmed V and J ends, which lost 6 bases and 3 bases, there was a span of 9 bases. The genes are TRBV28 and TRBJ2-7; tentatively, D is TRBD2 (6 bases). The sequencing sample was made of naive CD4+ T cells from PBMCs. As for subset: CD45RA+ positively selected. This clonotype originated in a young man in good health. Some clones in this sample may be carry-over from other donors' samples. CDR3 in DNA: TGTGCCAGCAGCCGGGGGTACTACGAGCAGTACTTC. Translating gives CASSRGYYEQYF. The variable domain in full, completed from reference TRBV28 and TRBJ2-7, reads DVKVTQSSRYLVKRTGEKVFLECVQDMDHENMFWYRQDPGLGLRLIYFSYDVKMKEKGDIPEGYSVSREKKERFSLILESASTNQTSMYLCASSRGYYEQYFGPGTRLTVT.